Following are 7 T cell receptor beta chains from one sample sequenced in a study of T cell changes during pregnancy in multiple sclerosis (dated by TCRdb to the late 2010s). Receptor libraries were prepared by the immunoSEQ multiplex PCR assay. TCRdb stores this immuneACCESS table with in-frame sequences only. Part of the clones is absent; in the studies checked, under half of the shortfall reflects unresolved V genes, and no reason is known for the rest. For this sample the table gives over 75,000 clones, of which around 94% were detected only once. 2.6% of the sample rests with the top ten. The source material was peripheral blood, sampled in the first trimester of pregnancy. Receptors originate from a female donor with multiple sclerosis, enrolled in a pregnancy study.

V gene TRBV28 combines with J gene TRBJ2-1; 7 bases line up with TRBD2. The V segment lost 6 bases and the J segment 6 bases; nucleotides outside the gene matches: 8. CDR3 length: 14 residues. The germline V gene has CDR1 MDHEN and CDR2 SYDVKM. CDR3 bases: TGTGCCAGCAGAAAGCGGGAAGGTGTCAATGAGCAGTTCTTC. Its translation is CASRKREGVNEQFF.

This chain joins TRBV19 and TRBJ2-1, with D unresolved. In germline, CDR1 is LNHDA, CDR2 SQIVND (reference sequence). Trimming took off 5 bases at V and 1 base at J, with 12 bases between the two ends. The CDR3 is made up of 15 amino acids. The CDR3 loop is CASSLTISSYNEQFF. CDR3 DNA: TGTGCCAGTAGTCTAACTATAAGTTCCTACAATGAGCAGTTCTTC.

In DNA, the CDR3 is TGTGCCAGCAGTGAAGACAACCGCCCCGGGGATGAGCAGTTCTTC. It is translated as CASSEDNRPGDEQFF. This chain links TRBV25-1 with TRBJ2-1, with D perhaps matching TRBD2 (5 bases). V shed 2 bases and J shed 8 bases, with 16 bases lying between them. Germline CDR1 reads MGHDK; CDR2 reads SYGVNS. CDR3 size: 15 residues.

In its sample, this clone was seen a few times. This chain uses TRBV5-5 with TRBJ2-7, with a possible D match to TRBD1 (5 bases). Trimming stripped 6 bases from V and 7 bases from J, with 20 bases between. Germline CDR1 and CDR2: SGHKS and YYEKEE (reference sequence). This CDR3 comprises 14 residues. CDR3: CASNRESGRGEQYF. DNA for the CDR3: TGTGCCAGCAATCGAGAGAGTGGAAGGGGAGAGCAGTACTTC.

The chain carries TRBV6-4 and TRBJ2-7; D remains unclear. The CDR3 length is 13 residues. Germline V lookup: CDR1 MRHNA, CDR2 SNTAGT. The V and J ends lost 6 bases and 3 bases respectively, with 12 bases between them. Written as DNA, the CDR3 is TGTGCCAGCAGCCCCCACGGTTACTACGAGCAGTACTTC. Encoded protein: CASSPHGYYEQYF.

This clone was found a few times. This rearrangement joins TRBV28 to TRBJ1-5; D is possibly TRBD1 (5 bases). Germline CDR1 reads MDHEN; CDR2 reads SYDVKM. This CDR3 comprises 15 residues. V was trimmed by 2 bases and J by 4 bases, leaving 12 bases between them. CDR3 loop: CASSLLGPANQPQHF. The CDR3 coding sequence is TGTGCCAGCAGTTTACTGGGGCCGGCTAATCAGCCCCAGCATTTT. Supplemented by reference TRBV28 and TRBJ1-5, the full variable domain reads DVKVTQSSRYLVKRTGEKVFLECVQDMDHENMFWYRQDPGLGLRLIYFSYDVKMKEKGDIPEGYSVSREKKERFSLILESASTNQTSMYLCASSLLGPANQPQHFGDGTRLSIL.

About this clone itself: Relative to the germline gene, one junction end is altered; a read error may explain this. This chain joins TRBV7-7 and TRBJ2-7; 12 nucleotides match TRBD2. CDR1 and CDR2 from the germline V gene are SSHAT and FNYEAQ (reference sequence). This CDR3 has 14 amino acids. CDR3 residues: CASSPLAGGYEQYF. The CDR3 DNA reads as TGTGCTAGCAGCCCACTAGCGGGAGGATACGAGCAGTACTTC.